The 32 T cell receptor beta chains below all came from one sample that was sequenced in a study of T cells expressing NK-cell markers. TCRdb re-analyzed the 5' RACE reads; it lists each CDR3 protein once, without DNA. The repertoire table contains 350,000 to 500,000 distinct CDR3 sequences. Sample: blood T cells: a sorted CD56 or NKG2C T cell subset, CD4+ or CD8+ T cells, or bulk PBMC T cells (not recorded which). The receptors were gathered from a woman aged 18-70 years in good health.

This chain links TRBV9 with TRBJ2-5; TCRdb reports TRBD2, a call that lacks DNA to check it against. Germline V gene lookup returns CDR1 SGDLS and CDR2 YYNGEE. The CDR3 runs 16 residues. CDR3 residues: CASSVAGASGSETQYF.

The rearrangement links TRBV23-1 to TRBJ1-2. TRBV23-1 carries the ORF label, with uncertain function. This CDR3 contains 14 residues. The CDR3 region is CASSQSAGLVGYTF.

The chain is built from TRBV18 and TRBJ2-3. The CDR3 extends over 16 amino acids. Germline lookup yields CDR1 KGHSH and CDR2 LQKENI. The CDR3 is CASSQQGWGRTDTQYF.

The chain combines TRBV7-8 with TRBJ1-1. The germline CDR1 and CDR2 sequences are SGHVS and FQNEAQ. This CDR3 comprises 15 residues. The CDR3 spells CASSLGSRLYTEAFF.

The chain is built from TRBV28 and TRBJ2-7; TCRdb names TRBD2, which stays unverified in the absence of DNA. The CDR3 sequence is 16 residues long. CDR1 and CDR2 (germline): MDHEN, SYDVKM. CDR3: CASSLYSRPDSYEQYF.

The rearrangement uses TRBV12-3 or TRBV12-4 and TRBJ2-7. This CDR3 region has 13 residues. This CDR3 is CASSLELANEQYF.

The J gene is TRBJ1-1, the V gene TRBV20-1; TCRdb gives TRBD1 as the D gene, but with no DNA this cannot be confirmed. This CDR3 region has 12 residues. Germline CDR1 reads DFQATT; CDR2 reads SNEGSKA (reference sequence). The CDR3 spells CSASPDRTQAFF.

The J gene is TRBJ2-1, the V gene TRBV12-3 or TRBV12-4; TCRdb's assignment of TRBD2 cannot be checked, as there is no DNA. The CDR3 runs to 16 residues. The CDR3 spells CASSRSSGGKYNEQFF.

The chain recombines TRBV6-1 with TRBJ2-3; TCRdb picks TRBD2, but there is no DNA to check that call. CDR3 length: 15 amino acids. The germline CDR1 and CDR2 sequences are MNHNS and SASEGT. Here the CDR3 reads CASRTGERVGDTQYF.

J is TRBJ2-5 and V is TRBV5-1; TCRdb proposes TRBD1, but this gene call is untestable without DNA. Germline CDR1 is SGHRS and CDR2 is YFSETQ. CDR3 size: 16 residues. The CDR3 protein is CASSLSVTPRGETQYF.

The J gene is TRBJ1-5, the V gene TRBV29-1; TCRdb's D call of TRBD1 is untestable without DNA. CDR1 is SQVTM and CDR2 is ANQGSEA in the germline V gene. The CDR3 sequence is 12 residues long. CDR3 sequence reads: CSAGTGNQPQHF.

This chain uses TRBV20-1 with TRBJ1-2; TCRdb reports TRBD1, a call that lacks DNA to check it against. This CDR3 contains 12 residues. Germline CDR1 reads DFQATT; CDR2 reads SNEGSKA (reference sequence). This chain's CDR3 is CSAREGAYGYTF.

The chain is built from TRBV6-2 or TRBV6-3 and TRBJ2-7; TCRdb gives TRBD1 as the D gene, but with no DNA this cannot be confirmed. The CDR3 length is 13 residues. Germline assignment: CDR1 MNHEY and CDR2 SVGEGT. This CDR3 reads CASTEDRAGEQYF.

The rearrangement uses TRBV10-3 and TRBJ2-1; checking the TCRdb D call of TRBD2 is not possible without DNA. The germline CDR1 and CDR2 sequences are ENHRY and SYGVKD. This CDR3 has 17 residues. This CDR3 is CAISESTSGSVGDEQFF.

V usage is TRBV20-1 and J usage is TRBJ1-2; there is no DNA to check the TCRdb D call of TRBD1. CDR3 size: 19 residues. The V gene's germline CDR1 is DFQATT and CDR2 SNEGSKA (reference sequence). The CDR3 reads CSARDLGPGRTGVKDGYTF.

The V and J genes are TRBV20-1 and TRBJ2-1; the TCRdb call, TRBD2, lacks DNA for checking. The CDR3 loop spans 13 amino acids. Per germline, CDR1 DFQATT and CDR2 SNEGSKA (reference sequence). CDR3 in amino acids: CSAVRASTFEQFF.

The genes are TRBV7-8 and TRBJ2-1. The CDR3 length is 13 residues. The germline gives CDR1 SGHVS, CDR2 FQNEAQ. CDR3 sequence reads: CASRAITYNEQFF.

V usage is TRBV29-1 and J usage is TRBJ1-2; without DNA, the TCRdb call of TRBD1 cannot be checked. The CDR3 extends over 11 amino acids. Germline CDR1 and CDR2: SQVTM and ANQGSEA. The CDR3 spells CSVERGNGYTF.

The chain is built from TRBV20-1 and TRBJ1-5. Germline CDR1 DFQATT, CDR2 SNEGSKA (reference sequence). This CDR3 has 12 residues. CDR3 loop: CSARMGNQPQHF.

The genes are TRBV20-1 and TRBJ2-2. Germline V gene lookup returns CDR1 DFQATT and CDR2 SNEGSKA (reference sequence). CDR3 length: 13 residues. This CDR3 is CSARGPYGGELFF.

J is TRBJ1-6 and V is TRBV7-9; lacking DNA, the TRBD1 call made by TCRdb goes unchecked. Germline CDR1 and CDR2: SEHNR and FQNEAQ (reference sequence). This CDR3 is 13 amino acids long. The CDR3 here is CASNPGVGSPLHF.

The rearrangement joins TRBV6-1 to TRBJ2-5; the TRBD1 assignment by TCRdb is unverifiable without DNA. Germline CDR1 is MNHNS and CDR2 is SASEGT. The CDR3 is 15 residues long. The chain's CDR3 is CASRRARGGEETQYF.

The J gene is TRBJ2-7, the V gene TRBV12-3 or TRBV12-4; there is no DNA to check the TCRdb D call of TRBD1. The CDR3 covers 15 residues. CDR3 residues: CASSFRQGASYEQYF.

The rearrangement joins TRBV20-1 to TRBJ1-2; the D call of TRBD1 rests on TCRdb alone, since no DNA is present to check it. Germline V CDR1 and CDR2: DFQATT, SNEGSKA (reference sequence). This CDR3 has 12 amino acids. CDR3 sequence: CRGGQGSDGYTF.

The chain carries TRBV29-1 and TRBJ2-2; TCRdb's D call, TRBD1, is unchecked because there is no DNA. There are 15 residues in the CDR3. CDR1 is SQVTM and CDR2 is ANQGSEA in the germline V gene. This CDR3 is CSVTRGDRAAGELFF.

The chain combines TRBV28 with TRBJ2-2. The germline gives CDR1 MDHEN, CDR2 SYDVKM. The CDR3 runs to 11 residues. This CDR3 is CASHGAGELFF.

The rearrangement joins TRBV20-1 to TRBJ2-2. The CDR3 spans 12 residues. Germline V gives CDR1 DFQATT, CDR2 SNEGSKA (reference sequence). CDR3 sequence: CSADLNTGELFF.

The rearrangement uses TRBV4-2 and TRBJ2-5; absent DNA, TCRdb's TRBD1 call cannot be checked. The CDR3 extends over 16 amino acids. Germline-derived CDR1 and CDR2 are LGHNA and YNFKEQ. CDR3 loop: CASSQNPPGQGKTQYF.

This chain links TRBV27 with TRBJ2-2. CDR3 size: 11 residues. CDR1 is MNHEY and CDR2 is SMNVEV in the germline V gene (reference sequence). The CDR3 is CASKFNGELFF.

This chain joins TRBV18 and TRBJ1-4; the TRBD1 assignment by TCRdb is unverifiable without DNA. Germline-derived CDR1 and CDR2 are KGHSH and LQKENI. The CDR3 runs to 14 residues. CDR3: CASSPGRDNEKLFF.

The chain uses TRBV29-1 and TRBJ1-3; TCRdb picks TRBD1, but there is no DNA to check that call. The CDR3 covers 14 residues. Germline lookup yields CDR1 SQVTM and CDR2 ANQGSEA. This chain's CDR3 is CSARRGTSGNTIYF.

The chain couples TRBV13 to TRBJ2-3; the D call from TCRdb, TRBD1, cannot be confirmed without DNA. The CDR3 is 15 amino acids. CDR1 PRHDT and CDR2 FYEKMQ come from the germline V gene (reference sequence). CDR3 amino acids: CASSQDRTITDTQYF.